This T cell receptor (beta chain) derives from a study of shared clonotypes between healthy human individuals. Study observations and caveats: Represented genetic and exposure-history diversity was restricted by having few donors.

As to this clone: Antigen specificity is unknown.

The CDR3 has 14 amino acids. The germline CDR1 and CDR2 sequences are SGHRS and YFSETQ. V dropped 0 bases and J dropped 7; count of bases not matched to a gene: 3. All donors qualified as healthy HIV-negative adults and had experienced no recent acute infections or vaccinations. The repertoire was sequenced with immunoSEQ multiplex PCR; TCRdb's copy has only in-frame clones and lacks some. Of about 480,000 clones listed, almost 80% are singletons. This chain joins TRBV5-1 and TRBJ2-5; TRBD1 matches 10 bases. Sequenced material: PBMCs. The receptor was isolated from a woman between 35 and 50 years old in good health. Some clones in this sample may be carry-over from other donors' samples. This chain's CDR3 is CASSLAGQGSTQYF. CDR3 coding DNA: TGCGCCAGCAGCTTGGCGGGACAGGGGTCGACCCAGTACTTC.